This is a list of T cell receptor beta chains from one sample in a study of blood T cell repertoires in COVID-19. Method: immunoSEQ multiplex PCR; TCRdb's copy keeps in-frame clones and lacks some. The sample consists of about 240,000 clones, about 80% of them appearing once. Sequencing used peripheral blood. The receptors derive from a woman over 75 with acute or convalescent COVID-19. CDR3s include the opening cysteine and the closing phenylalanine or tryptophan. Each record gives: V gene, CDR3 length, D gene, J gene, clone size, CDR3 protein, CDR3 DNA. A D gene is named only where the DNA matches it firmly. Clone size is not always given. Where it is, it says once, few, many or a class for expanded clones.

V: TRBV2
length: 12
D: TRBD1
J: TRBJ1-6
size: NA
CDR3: CASSADRASLHF
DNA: TGTGCCAGCAGTGCGGACAGGGCGTCCCTCCACTTT

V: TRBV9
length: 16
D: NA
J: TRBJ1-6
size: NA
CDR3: CASSVGPDFHNSPLHF
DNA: TGTGCCAGCAGCGTAGGCCCAGACTTCCATAATTCACCCCTCCACTTT

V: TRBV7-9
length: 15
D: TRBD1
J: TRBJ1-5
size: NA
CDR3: CASSSGQALNQPQHF
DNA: TGTGCCAGCAGCTCCGGACAGGCCCTTAATCAGCCCCAGCATTTT

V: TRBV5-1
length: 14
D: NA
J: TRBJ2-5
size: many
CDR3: CASSFGGIQETQYF
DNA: TGCGCCAGCAGCTTCGGGGGAATTCAAGAGACCCAGTACTTC

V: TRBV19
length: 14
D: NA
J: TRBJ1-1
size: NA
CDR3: CASSIRGGPTEAFF
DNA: TGTGCCAGTAGTATTAGGGGTGGGCCCACTGAAGCTTTCTTT

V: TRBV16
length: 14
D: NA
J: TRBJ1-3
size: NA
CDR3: CASSQGGNGNTIYF
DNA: TGTGCCAGCAGCCAAGGGGGGAACGGAAACACCATATATTTT

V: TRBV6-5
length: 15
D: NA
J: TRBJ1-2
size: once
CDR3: CASRQGAQGTYGYTF
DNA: TGTGCCAGCAGGCAAGGGGCACAGGGTACCTATGGCTACACCTTC

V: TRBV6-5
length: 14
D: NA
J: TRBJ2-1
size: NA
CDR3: CASTGLSSYNEQFF
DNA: TGTGCCAGTACAGGGCTGAGCTCCTACAATGAGCAGTTCTTC

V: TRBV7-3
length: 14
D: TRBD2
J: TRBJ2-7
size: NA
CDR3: CASSISGGSYEQYF
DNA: TGTGCCAGCAGCATTAGCGGGGGATCCTACGAGCAGTACTTC

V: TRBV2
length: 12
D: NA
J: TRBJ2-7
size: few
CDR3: CASRGGVYEQYF
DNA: TGTGCCAGCCGAGGGGGGGTCTACGAGCAGTACTTC

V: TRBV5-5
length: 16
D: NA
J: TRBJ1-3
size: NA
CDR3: CASSPTLQGSGNTIYF
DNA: TGTGCCAGCAGCCCAACCTTACAGGGTTCCGGAAACACCATATATTTT